Listed below are T cell receptor beta chains from one sample, sequenced in a study of CXCR3-negative and CXCR3-positive naive CD8 T cells. Following a re-call of the 5' RACE reads, TCRdb has one entry per CDR3 protein and lacks DNA. This sample's table has about 140,000 distinct CDR3 sequences. The sequenced material came from naive CXCR3+ CD8+ T cells from blood. The receptors originated from a human donor in good health. Some clones in this sample may be carry-over from other donors' samples. The CDR3 runs from the conserved cysteine through the conserved F or W. Each record gives: V gene, J gene, CDR3 protein.

TRBV7-9	TRBJ2-1	CASRGAGEDEQFF
TRBV28	TRBJ2-7	CASSPTGTVHEQYF
TRBV12-3/TRBV12-4	TRBJ2-1	CASRQDREYNEQFF
TRBV7-6	TRBJ1-1	CASSLAGSNTEAFF
TRBV4-1	TRBJ1-5	CASSQGGTGVNQPQHF
TRBV12-3/TRBV12-4	TRBJ1-6	CASRSSGTDNSPLHF
TRBV7-2	TRBJ2-1	CASSPRGGSYNEQFF
TRBV30	TRBJ1-5	CAWSVGKEFQPQHF
TRBV4-1	TRBJ2-7	CASSSPGLSLEQYF
TRBV12-3/TRBV12-4	TRBJ1-2	CASSWAGDGYTF
TRBV28	TRBJ1-5	CASSPPLGQPQHF
TRBV2	TRBJ1-1	CASRDRGGSAEAFF
TRBV28	TRBJ2-3	CASSPHYVTGSTDTQYF
TRBV7-8	TRBJ1-4	CASSVGQGARGEKLFF
TRBV5-6	TRBJ2-5	CASLDEGRGETQYF
TRBV7-9	TRBJ1-2	CASRQTAGTGRLRDHYGYTF
TRBV7-2	TRBJ2-7	CASSSPTQAPYEQYF
TRBV18	TRBJ2-1	CASSPRQGASNEQFF
TRBV4-1	TRBJ2-1	CASSRGLAVEQFF
TRBV7-3	TRBJ2-1	CASSSYRGDEQFF
TRBV9	TRBJ1-4	CASSAQGTTNEKLFF
TRBV7-9	TRBJ2-5	CASSLLPETQYF
TRBV7-9	TRBJ1-2	CASSAPQNYGYTF
TRBV20-1	TRBJ2-7	CSASFPQGQFYEQYF
TRBV4-3	TRBJ1-2	CASSQDWPGNYGYTF
TRBV29-1	TRBJ2-3	CSVDGDSLKPTDTQYF
TRBV29-1	TRBJ1-1	CSVVAADRGNTEAFF
TRBV18	TRBJ2-5	CASCPTGRELQETQYF
TRBV28	TRBJ2-5	CASSSRIRGKETQYF
TRBV12-3/TRBV12-4	TRBJ2-5	CASSLSPLYQETQYF
TRBV5-5	TRBJ2-2	CASSRALAQPYTGELFF
TRBV4-3	TRBJ2-1	CASSQDRLPLPGEQFF
TRBV11-2	TRBJ2-7	CASSLVGTGGYEQYF
TRBV7-8	TRBJ2-6	CASSTDRVNVLTF
TRBV7-9	TRBJ2-1	CASSHGHNEQFF
TRBV7-9	TRBJ2-1	CASSPVGKKILQLEQFF
TRBV12-3/TRBV12-4	TRBJ2-1	CASSLGLAGADEQFF
TRBV25-1	TRBJ2-1	CASSEQEGVEQFF
TRBV14	TRBJ2-7	CASSPWMDRTYEQYF
TRBV4-3	TRBJ1-2	CASSPDGASGVYGYTF
TRBV6-1	TRBJ2-7	CASREDGAYEQYF
TRBV28	TRBJ1-2	CASSLSGTGAYGYTF
TRBV12-3/TRBV12-4	TRBJ2-3	CASSQVPGQASSSTDTQYF
TRBV29-1	TRBJ2-7	CSPSPPDYEQYF
TRBV5-6	TRBJ1-2	CASSLPGQGVSGYGYTF
TRBV12-3/TRBV12-4	TRBJ2-7	CASRGPGLSEQYF
TRBV9	TRBJ1-2	CASSVGKWVSYGYTF
TRBV5-1	TRBJ2-1	CASSLAESYEQFF
TRBV21-1	TRBJ1-1	CASSKRTGGTEAFF
TRBV7-3	TRBJ2-1	CASGAGGTDEQFF
TRBV5-4	TRBJ1-1	CASSLGTGTHTEAFF
TRBV28	TRBJ2-3	CASSLYLADTQYF
TRBV15	TRBJ1-4	CATSNGIATNEKLFF
TRBV6-5	TRBJ1-5	CASRPPGFSQPQHF
TRBV5-6	TRBJ2-3	CASSVRTDYSTDTQYF
TRBV28	TRBJ2-1	CASSLRDEQFF
TRBV9	TRBJ2-7	CASSGGTGPYEQYF
TRBV9	TRBJ2-2	CASSVARMGNTGELFF
TRBV29-1	TRBJ1-2	CSGQGTGNNYGYTF
TRBV10-3	TRBJ2-7	CAISESGLSYEQYF